These 21 T cell receptor beta chains originate from one sample sequenced in a study of coeliac disease. Sequenced by immunoSEQ multiplex PCR; TCRdb stores in-frame clones only, minus some. The table includes 750 to 1,000 clones, 50% to 60% detected once. The sample comprised lamina propria lymphocytes from the gut. These receptors were obtained from a woman aged 50 to 60 with celiac disease on a gluten-free diet.

The chain recombines TRBV30 with TRBJ2-1; perhaps TRBD2 as D (6 bases). V lost 0 bases and J lost 3, with 12 bases in between. This CDR3 is built from 15 residues. The germline CDR1 and CDR2 sequences are GTSNPN and SVGIG (reference sequence). The CDR3: CAWSVRGGIYNEQFF. DNA for the CDR3: TGTGCCTGGAGTGTACGTGGGGGGATCTACAATGAGCAGTTCTTC.

In nucleotides, the CDR3 is TGTGCCAGCAGTGATGGGACAGCCTATGGCTACACCTTC. Amino acid sequence: CASSDGTAYGYTF. The chain is built from TRBV25-1 and TRBJ1-2, with 7 bases matching TRBD1. Germline assignment: CDR1 MGHDK and CDR2 SYGVNS. With V trimmed by 3 bases and J by 4 bases, 2 bases remained unmatched. The CDR3 covers 13 residues.

This clone has only one observation. The V gene is TRBV11-2, the J gene TRBJ2-1; D not certain. CDR3 length: 12 residues. Germline V gives CDR1 SGHAT, CDR2 FQNNGV. The germline V and J ends were trimmed by 2 bases and 5 bases, with 4 bases remaining between them. CDR3 in DNA: TGTGCCAGCAGCTTACCGGACAATGAGCAGTTCTTC. It specifies CASSLPDNEQFF.

The J gene is TRBJ2-5, the V gene TRBV4-3; 9 nucleotides align to TRBD2. V dropped 2 bases and J dropped 4; count of bases not matched to a gene: 14. Germline assignment: CDR1 LGHNA and CDR2 YSLEER. CDR3 length: 18 residues. The CDR3 reads CASSQYLGVAGVRETQYF. Written as DNA, the CDR3 is TGCGCCAGCAGCCAATATTTAGGGGTAGCGGGGGTTCGAGAGACCCAGTACTTC.

The chain combines TRBV7-9 with TRBJ2-5, with unresolved D. The J call may be faulty, since TRBJ2-7 better matches the DNA end. The germline CDR1 and CDR2 sequences are SEHNR and FQNEAQ (reference sequence). The CDR3 contains 14 residues. CDR3 nucleotide sequence: TGTGCCAGCACACTGCACTTACGCGATTACGAGCAGTACTTC. Translated: CASTLHLRDYEQYF.

The V call is TRBV27, the J call TRBJ2-1; TRBD1 might be the D (5 bases). Germline lookup yields CDR1 MNHEY and CDR2 SMNVEV (reference sequence). This CDR3 is 16 amino acids long. V was pared by 7 bases and J by 3 bases, with 19 bases between. CDR3 protein: CASISSGKGRYNEQFF. The CDR3 DNA sequence: TGTGCCAGCATAAGCTCAGGGAAAGGGCGCTACAATGAGCAGTTCTTC.

The chain couples TRBV6-6 to TRBJ1-1, with TRBD1 identical over 7 bases. CDR1 and CDR2 from the germline V gene are MNHNY and SVGAGI (reference sequence). Trimming took 2 bases from V and 1 from J; bases not matched to a gene: 4. The CDR3 is made up of 15 amino acids. The CDR3 loop reads CASSYKGAQNTEAFF. CDR3 nucleotides: TGTGCCAGCAGTTACAAGGGGGCACAGAACACTGAAGCTTTCTTT.

By sample share, this clone is large. The rearrangement joins TRBV12-5 to TRBJ2-7, with TRBD2 matching 9 bases. With 0 bases clipped from V and 2 bases from J, the junction kept 23 bases outside the gene matches. This CDR3 has 22 residues. Germline lookup yields CDR1 LGHNT and CDR2 FRNRAP. CDR3 in DNA: TGTGCTAGTGGTTTGGTAAAAGTGAAAAAGATTCCTCGACTAGCGGTCACCTACGAGCAGTACTTC. Amino acids: CASGLVKVKKIPRLAVTYEQYF.

The chain is built from TRBV7-9 and TRBJ2-3; possibly TRBD1 for D (5 bases). The CDR3 spans 16 residues. V dropped 1 base and J dropped 3 bases, with 14 bases sitting between them. Germline assignment: CDR1 SEHNR and CDR2 FQNEAQ (reference sequence). The CDR3 region is CASSLGPRVLTDTQYF. In nucleotides, the CDR3 is TGTGCCAGCAGCTTAGGACCCAGGGTGTTGACAGATACGCAGTATTTT.

The genes are TRBV5-1 and TRBJ1-2; D is unresolved. The CDR3 has 18 amino acids. Germline-derived CDR1 and CDR2 are SGHRS and YFSETQ. Trimming removed 0 bases at V and 7 bases at J, with 25 bases between. CDR3: CASSLDPGSDPRWGGYTF. DNA of the CDR3: TGCGCCAGCAGCTTGGATCCGGGGTCAGACCCTCGATGGGGTGGCTACACCTTC. The variable domain in full, completed from reference TRBV5-1 and TRBJ1-2, reads KAGVTQTPRYLIKTRGQQVTLSCSPISGHRSVSWYQQTPGQGLQFLFEYFSETQRNKGNFPGRFSGRQFSNSRSEMNVSTLELGDSALYLCASSLDPGSDPRWGGYTFGSGTRLTVV.

With respect to this clone: Germline is not matched at one junction end, which may reflect a read error. The chain carries TRBV5-1 and TRBJ1-1, with TRBD1 identical over 9 bases. Germline assignment: CDR1 SGHRS and CDR2 YFSETQ. The CDR3 consists of 14 residues. As DNA, the CDR3 is TGCACCAGCAGCTCCATAGGGGGACAGGGTGAAGCTTTCTTT. Translated: CTSSSIGGQGEAFF.

This chain connects TRBV14 to TRBJ2-2; 8 bases agree with TRBD2. Trimming removed 1 base from V and 5 bases from J; junction bases left unmatched: 9. CDR1 SGHDN and CDR2 FVKESK come from the germline V gene. CDR3 length equals 17 residues. In DNA, the CDR3 is TGTGCCAGCAGCCAAGCAACGGGGGGGGCCGGTACCGGGGAGCTGTTTTTT. Translation gives CASSQATGGAGTGELFF.

The rearrangement joins TRBV5-5 to TRBJ1-1; D possibly corresponds to TRBD1 (6 bases). V was clipped by 0 bases and J by 1 base, with 10 bases between them. The CDR3 has 15 amino acids. The germline CDR1 and CDR2 sequences are SGHKS and YYEKEE (reference sequence). As DNA, the CDR3 is TGTGCCAGCAGCTTGGATTGGGGGCGGAACACTGAAGCTTTCTTT. Translated: CASSLDWGRNTEAFF. Variable domain in full (rest from reference TRBV5-5 and TRBJ1-1): DAGVTQSPTHLIKTRGQQVTLRCSPISGHKSVSWYQQVLGQGPQFIFQYYEKEERGRGNFPDRFSARQFPNYSSELNVNALLLGDSALYLCASSLDWGRNTEAFFGQGTRLTVV.

This clone was found a few times. This chain joins TRBV5-1 and TRBJ1-2; 10 bases fit TRBD1. The CDR3 extends over 15 amino acids. The V gene's germline CDR1 is SGHRS and CDR2 YFSETQ. Germline trimming cut 3 bases from V and 6 bases from J; bases unmatched to any gene: 8. The CDR3 reads CASSYDGTGANGYTF. DNA of the CDR3: TGCGCCAGCAGCTATGATGGGACAGGGGCTAATGGCTACACCTTC.

The chain couples TRBV14 to TRBJ2-5, with D possibly being TRBD1 (5 bases). CDR3 size: 13 residues. Germline CDR1 reads SGHDN; CDR2 reads FVKESK. Between the trimmed V and J ends, which lost 2 bases and 13 bases, there was a span of 17 bases. In DNA, the CDR3 is TGTGCCAGCAGCCAATCTCTACAGGTCCCATCGTACTTC. It translates to CASSQSLQVPSYF. The full variable domain, with the rest looked up from reference TRBV14 and TRBJ2-5, is EAGVTQFPSHSVIEKGQTVTLRCDPISGHDNLYWYRRVMGKEIKFLLHFVKESKQDESGMPNNRFLAERTGGTYSTLKVQPAELEDSGVYFCASSQSLQVPSYFGPGTRLLVL.

The chain combines TRBV7-3 with TRBJ2-7; 11 bases map to TRBD1. Germline trimming cut 0 bases from V and 3 bases from J; bases unmatched to any gene: 4. The V gene's germline CDR1 is SGHTA and CDR2 FQGTGA. This CDR3 region has 16 residues. The CDR3 DNA reads TGTGCCAGCAGCTTAACTGGGACAGGGGGTGGCTACGAGCAGTACTTC. This encodes CASSLTGTGGGYEQYF.

The chain uses TRBV14 and TRBJ2-3, with a tentative D call TRBD2 (5 bases). Germline V gives CDR1 SGHDN, CDR2 FVKESK. This CDR3 contains 15 residues. The ends were cut back, 5 bases at V and 5 bases at J, with 17 bases in the middle. CDR3 sequence: CASSAIGWTLDTQYF. The CDR3, as DNA: TGTGCCAGCAGCGCGATAGGTTGGACTTTAGATACGCAGTATTTT.

The chain couples TRBV4-1 to TRBJ1-3; possibly TRBD1 for D (6 bases). Trimming cost V 3 bases and J 1 base, with 16 bases left between them. The CDR3 covers 17 residues. Germline-derived CDR1 and CDR2 are MGHRA and YSYEKL. The CDR3 DNA is TGCGCCAGCAGCCACCCGGTTGGGGGGGCTTCTGGAAACACCATATATTTT. Its translation: CASSHPVGGASGNTIYF.

The gene calls are TRBV13 and TRBJ2-1; TRBD2 aligns across 9 bases. The V gene end was trimmed by 4 bases and the J gene end by 2 bases; junction bases not matched to a gene: 9. The CDR3 totals 17 residues. Germline CDR1 PRHDT, CDR2 FYEKMQ (reference sequence). CDR3 coding DNA: TGTGCCAGCAGCTCCCCGGGACTAGCCCAAACCTACAATGAGCAGTTCTTC. This sequence encodes CASSSPGLAQTYNEQFF. Drawing the rest from reference TRBV13 and TRBJ2-1, the complete variable domain is AAGVIQSPRHLIKEKRETATLKCYPIPRHDTVYWYQQGPGQDPQFLISFYEKMQSDKGSIPDRFSAQQFSDYHSELNMSSLELGDSALYFCASSSPGLAQTYNEQFFGPGTRLTVL.

The chain links TRBV7-8 to TRBJ2-7; 9 bases match TRBD2. The germline gives CDR1 SGHVS, CDR2 FQNEAQ. The CDR3 has 13 amino acids. The V and J ends lost 5 bases and 3 bases, in that order; junction bases with no gene match: 2. CDR3 in DNA: TGTGCCAGCAGCCGACTAGCGGACTACGAGCAGTACTTC. This gives the protein CASSRLADYEQYF.

The chain is built from TRBV5-1 and TRBJ1-1; the D is unclear. Germline CDR1 is SGHRS and CDR2 is YFSETQ. Trimming pared 4 bases from V and 0 bases from J, leaving 16 bases between. CDR3 length: 16 residues. CDR3: CASSTLAGRLNTEAFF. The CDR3, as DNA: TGCGCCAGCAGCACTCTAGCGGGAAGACTGAACACTGAAGCTTTCTTT.